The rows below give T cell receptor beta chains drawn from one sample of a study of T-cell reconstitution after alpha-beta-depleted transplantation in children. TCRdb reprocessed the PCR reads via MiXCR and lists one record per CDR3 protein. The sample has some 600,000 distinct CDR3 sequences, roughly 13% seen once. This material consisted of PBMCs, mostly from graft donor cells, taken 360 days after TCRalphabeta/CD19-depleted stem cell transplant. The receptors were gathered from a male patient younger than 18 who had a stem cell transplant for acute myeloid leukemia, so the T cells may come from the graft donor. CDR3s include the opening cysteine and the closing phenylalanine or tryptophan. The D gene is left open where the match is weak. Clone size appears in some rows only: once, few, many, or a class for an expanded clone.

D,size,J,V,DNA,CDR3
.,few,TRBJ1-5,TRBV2,TGTGCCAGCAGTGAGGTGGTTAGCAATCAGCCCCAGCATTTT,CASSEVVSNQPQHF
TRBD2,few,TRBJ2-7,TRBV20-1,TGCAGTGCCCCCAGGGGCGGGAGGTCAGACGAGCAGTACTTC,CSAPRGGRSDEQYF
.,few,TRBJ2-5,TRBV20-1,TGCAGTGCCCGGATGACAGGCTTTCTTTGGGGCCAGTACTTC,CSARMTGFLWGQYF
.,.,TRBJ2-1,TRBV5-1,TGCGCCAGCAGCTTTGCTAGTAGGAATGAGCAGTTCTTC,CASSFASRNEQFF
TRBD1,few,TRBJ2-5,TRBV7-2,TGTGCCAGCAGCTTAATACCGACAGGGGGCTTGGAAGAGACCCAGTACTTC,CASSLIPTGGLEETQYF
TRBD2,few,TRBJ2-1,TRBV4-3,TGCGCCAGCAGCCAAGATCCGACTAGCGGGAGCAATGAGCAGTTCTTC,CASSQDPTSGSNEQFF
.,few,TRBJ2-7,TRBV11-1,TGTGCCAGCAGCATAACCTCCGGGACTTCCTACGAGCAGTACTTC,CASSITSGTSYEQYF
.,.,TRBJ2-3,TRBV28,TGTGCCACCGACGACTACCATTACACAGATACGCAGTATTTT,CATDDYHYTDTQYF
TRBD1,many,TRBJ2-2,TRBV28,TGTGCCAGCAGTTCCCGACAGGGATTCACCGGGGAGCTGTTTTTT,CASSSRQGFTGELFF
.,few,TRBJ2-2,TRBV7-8,TGTGCCAGCAGCTTAAGCTGGGGGATATCCACCGGGGAGCTGTTTTTT,CASSLSWGISTGELFF
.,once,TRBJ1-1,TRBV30,TGTGCCTGGAGTGAAGGGAACACTGAAGCTTTCTTT,CAWSEGNTEAFF
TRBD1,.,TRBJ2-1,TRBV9,TGTGCCAGCAGCCGAGGAAAGGGGGCTAACCCGGGGCAGTTCTTC,CASSRGKGANPGQFF
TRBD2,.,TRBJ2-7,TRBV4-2,TGTGCCAGCAGCCAAAATAGCGGGAGCTCCTACGAGCAGTACTTC,CASSQNSGSSYEQYF
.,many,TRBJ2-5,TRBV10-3,TGTGCCATTTCTGGTTCCGGGAGCAAGACCCAGTACTTC,CAISGSGSKTQYF
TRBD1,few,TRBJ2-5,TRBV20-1,TGCAGTGCCGGAGTGACAGGGGAAGAGACCCAGTACTTC,CSAGVTGEETQYF
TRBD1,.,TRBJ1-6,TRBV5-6,TGTGCCAGCAGCTCCGACAGGGGCGTCTATAATTCACCCCTCCACTTT,CASSSDRGVYNSPLHF